This T cell receptor beta chain is drawn from a study of cytomegalovirus exposure and HLA in healthy donors. Notes on the study in general: Being productive about 87% or about 30% of the time was typical of most TCR beta V segments in an earlier analysis.

About this clone itself: The antigen remains unidentified.

All donors participated as healthy donors of bone marrow. PCR amplification relied on 60 Vbeta primers (plus 13 Jbeta primers). Using immunoSEQ multiplex PCR, the repertoire was profiled, and TCRdb retains in-frame clones only, with some absent. Its clone listing holds some 52,000 clones. The origin of this receptor is a woman aged 60-75 years in good health and CMV-seropositive. The sequenced sample consisted of PBMCs.

For the CDR3, the DNA is TGTGCCAGCAGCTTAAAAGGGGGGGGGACTGAAGCTTTCTTT. This gives the protein CASSLKGGGTEAFF. The chain combines TRBV7-9 with TRBJ1-1; D possibly corresponds to TRBD1 (6 bases). Between the trimmed V and J ends, which lost 2 bases and 5 bases, there was a span of 12 bases. The CDR3 contains 14 residues. The V gene's germline CDR1 is SEHNR and CDR2 FQNEAQ (reference sequence).